A single sample is the source of the 14 T cell receptor beta chains below, sequenced in a study of shared clonotypes between healthy human individuals. Here immunoSEQ multiplex PCR was the method, and the copy in TCRdb shows in-frame clones only, minus some. The table lists 2.5 million or so clones, approximately 94% of them singletons, with over 0.12% in the top ten. The sample comprised naive CD4+ T cells sorted from blood. Subset described: CD45RA+ positively selected. The receptors shown here come from a young man in good health.

The J gene is TRBJ2-7, the V gene TRBV10-1; tentatively, D is TRBD2 (6 bases). V was pared by 2 bases and J by 0 bases, with 11 bases between. This CDR3 region has 15 residues. CDR1 is WNHNN, CDR2 SYGVQD, per germline (reference sequence). The CDR3 DNA reads TGCGCCAGCAGTGAGGTCGGAGCGGGCTCCTACGAGCAGTACTTC. Its translation: CASSEVGAGSYEQYF.

This clone was seen only a few times. One end of the junction is discordant with germline, which a read error may explain. This same CDR3 is encoded by further DNA sequences in the sample. The chain combines TRBV5-1 with TRBJ1-5; D gene unclear. Germline-derived CDR1 and CDR2 are SGHRS and YFSETQ. CDR3 length equals 13 residues. CDR3: CASSLAGSQPQHF. CDR3 nucleotides: TGCGCCAGCAGTTTGGCTGGGTCTCAGCCCCAGCATTTT.

The chain is built from TRBV7-2 and TRBJ1-1, with 11 bases that match TRBD1. The V segment lost 1 base and the J segment 0 bases; nucleotides outside the gene matches: 4. The CDR3 totals 17 residues. CDR1 SGHTA and CDR2 FQGNSA come from the germline V gene. CDR3 DNA sequence: TGTGCCAGCAGCTTAGGGACAGGGGGCGGCCTGAACACTGAAGCTTTCTTT. This sequence encodes CASSLGTGGGLNTEAFF. The full variable domain, its missing parts supplied by reference TRBV7-2 and TRBJ1-1, is GAGVSQSPSNKVTEKGKDVELRCDPISGHTALYWYRQSLGQGLEFLIYFQGNSAPDKSGLPSDRFSAERTGGSVSTLTIQRTQQEDSAVYLCASSLGTGGGLNTEAFFGQGTRLTVV.

V and J are TRBV5-1 and TRBJ2-2; 9 nucleotides match TRBD2. The V segment lost 5 bases and the J segment 1 base; nucleotides outside the gene matches: 3. This CDR3 spans 15 amino acids. Germline CDR1 and CDR2: SGHRS and YFSETQ. CDR3 region: CASSIAGENTGELFF. DNA of the CDR3: TGCGCCAGCAGTATAGCGGGAGAGAACACCGGGGAGCTGTTTTTT. The entire variable domain, with the rest obtained from reference TRBV5-1 and TRBJ2-2, is as follows: KAGVTQTPRYLIKTRGQQVTLSCSPISGHRSVSWYQQTPGQGLQFLFEYFSETQRNKGNFPGRFSGRQFSNSRSEMNVSTLELGDSALYLCASSIAGENTGELFFGEGSRLTVL.

V gene TRBV19 combines with J gene TRBJ2-2; 12 bases line up with TRBD1. The CDR3 is 16 amino acids. Unmatched junction bases numbered 0, after V lost 1 base and J lost 3 bases. Per the germline V gene, CDR1 is LNHDA and CDR2 is SQIVND (reference sequence). CDR3: CASSIGDRGHTGELFF. The DNA of the CDR3 is TGTGCCAGTAGTATAGGGGACAGGGGGCACACCGGGGAGCTGTTTTTT.

The J gene is TRBJ2-7, the V gene TRBV11-2; 7 nucleotides match TRBD1. Germline assignment: CDR1 SGHAT and CDR2 FQNNGV. The V and J ends lost 4 bases and 5 bases, in that order; junction bases with no gene match: 5. There are 13 residues in the CDR3. CDR3 loop: CASSSPTGNEQYF. CDR3 coding DNA: TGTGCCAGCAGCTCCCCGACAGGGAACGAGCAGTACTTC.

The chain recombines TRBV9 with TRBJ1-4; 12 positions agree with TRBD1. J gave up 8 bases and V 4 bases, and 9 bases lay outside the gene matches. This CDR3 has 16 amino acids. Germline V gives CDR1 SGDLS, CDR2 YYNGEE. The CDR3 region is CASSFTTGTGGEKLFF. The CDR3 DNA reads TGTGCCAGCAGCTTCACTACCGGGACAGGGGGCGAAAAACTGTTTTTT.

This clone was detected only a few times. The chain recombines TRBV2 with TRBJ1-1, with 7 bases fitting TRBD1. Germline trimming cut 7 bases from V and 1 base from J; bases unmatched to any gene: 3. The V gene's germline CDR1 is SNHLY and CDR2 FYNNEI. The CDR3 is 13 residues long. In nucleotides, the CDR3 is TGTGCCAGCACAGGACAGGAGAACACTGAAGCTTTCTTT. Protein product: CASTGQENTEAFF.

This rearrangement joins TRBV7-6 to TRBJ2-7; 12 positions agree with TRBD2. V shed 1 base, J shed 4 bases, and the junction held 11 bases outside the gene matches. The CDR3 runs 18 residues. Germline loops: CDR1 SGHVS, CDR2 FNYEAQ. Written as DNA, the CDR3 is TGTGCCAGCAGCTTAGGCCTAGCGGGAGGGATTGAGATATACGAGCAGTACTTC. Translated: CASSLGLAGGIEIYEQYF.

This rearrangement joins TRBV9 to TRBJ2-7, with D possibly matching TRBD1 (7 bases). CDR3 length equals 14 residues. The V gene's germline CDR1 is SGDLS and CDR2 YYNGEE. V was trimmed by 3 bases and J by 3 bases, leaving 13 bases between them. The CDR3 DNA reads TGTGCCAGCAGCGAGGGGGGACAGATCTACGAGCAGTACTTC. Translated, it gives CASSEGGQIYEQYF.

The CDR3 loop reads CASSRAETQYF. For the CDR3, the DNA is TGTGCCAGCAGCCGCGCGGAGACCCAGTACTTC. The genes are TRBV28 and TRBJ2-5; D is undetermined. Germline loops: CDR1 MDHEN, CDR2 SYDVKM. The V gene lost 6 bases and the J gene lost 5 bases, with 7 bases spanning the gap. The CDR3 consists of 11 residues.

J is TRBJ2-7 and V is TRBV10-3; D possibly uses TRBD1 or TRBD2 (5 bases each). Germline loops: CDR1 ENHRY, CDR2 SYGVKD. Trimming removed 0 bases from V and 0 bases from J, with 9 bases in between. The CDR3 loop spans 15 amino acids. This CDR3 is CAISESLGTSYEQYF. CDR3 sequence (DNA): TGTGCCATCAGTGAGTCACTAGGGACCTCCTACGAGCAGTACTTC.

This chain connects TRBV5-8 to TRBJ1-4, with D maybe TRBD1 (5 bases). The CDR3 runs to 17 residues. Germline CDR1 is SGHTS and CDR2 is YDEGEE. V was shortened by 3 bases and J by 1 base, with 16 bases between the two germline ends. In nucleotides, the CDR3 is TGTGCCAGCAGCTCCCAACCGGGGGGATTAACTAATGAAAAACTGTTTTTT. It yields the protein CASSSQPGGLTNEKLFF.

This chain uses TRBV6-5 with TRBJ2-7; possible D gene TRBD1, 6 bases. Germline CDR1 reads MNHEY; CDR2 reads SVGAGI. This CDR3 comprises 16 residues. The V end lost 0 bases, the J end lost 0 bases, and 12 bases lay between the germline ends. The CDR3: CASSYSGQINSYEQYF. DNA for the CDR3: TGTGCCAGCAGTTACTCGGGACAAATTAACTCCTACGAGCAGTACTTC.